Below are 10 T cell receptor beta chains sequenced from a single sample in a study of CD8 T cells in ankylosing spondylitis. Whole-study results and caveats: Ankylosing spondylitis blood seemed to carry a telltale TCR beta motif made of several highly homologous variants.

TCRdb re-analysed the 5' RACE reads in MiXCR, keeping a single row per CDR3 protein. The table records about 500,000 distinct CDR3 sequences, approximately 5% of them present only once. The antigens these receptors bind are not known. Sequencing input: blood, either unsorted or a sorted T cell fraction (not recorded which). The receptors shown here come from a male donor with ankylosing spondylitis.

This clonotype was seen at least ten times. This chain connects TRBV11-2 to TRBJ2-7; a possible D gene is TRBD1 (5 bases). The CDR3 runs to 13 residues. V was shortened by 5 bases and J by 2 bases, with 10 bases between the two germline ends. CDR1 SGHAT and CDR2 FQNNGV come from the germline V gene. CDR3 in DNA: TGTGCCAGCAGCCTTCAGACAGCCTACGAGCAGTACTTC. Translation gives CASSLQTAYEQYF.

This clonotype was counted between two and nine times. This chain uses TRBV10-3 with TRBJ1-5; unclear D gene. V gave up 7 bases and J gave up 3 bases, with 16 bases separating them. Looked up from germline, CDR1 is ENHRY and CDR2 is SYGVKD. The CDR3 contains 15 residues. This chain's CDR3 is CAIKDGLNPNQPQHF. The CDR3 nucleotides are TGTGCCATCAAAGATGGCCTAAACCCCAATCAGCCCCAGCATTTT.

In this sample, this clonotype turned up many times. The V and J genes are TRBV7-2 and TRBJ2-1; 9 bases agree with TRBD1. Per the germline V gene, CDR1 is SGHTA and CDR2 is FQGNSA. The CDR3 is made up of 15 amino acids. The trim removed 5 bases at V and 7 bases at J, leaving 9 bases unmatched. The CDR3 DNA sequence: TGTGCCAGCAGCGACCGGGACAGGGTTAGGAATGAGCAGTTCTTC. This translates into CASSDRDRVRNEQFF.

This clonotype was seen only a few times. The chain joins TRBV4-2 to TRBJ2-1, with 11 nucleotides matching TRBD2. Losses at the gene ends were 4 bases for V and 4 bases for J; bases not matched to a gene: 6. Looked up from germline, CDR1 is LGHNA and CDR2 is YNFKEQ. The CDR3 has 16 residues. The CDR3 here is CASSLRLAGTYNEQFF. In DNA, the CDR3 is TGTGCCAGCAGCCTGCGACTAGCGGGGACGTACAATGAGCAGTTCTTC.

This clonotype occurred many times. The chain combines TRBV5-1 with TRBJ1-4; no clear D. The CDR3 is 14 amino acids. V lost 0 bases and J lost 5, with 8 bases in between. The germline V gene has CDR1 SGHRS and CDR2 YFSETQ. In DNA, the CDR3 is TGCGCCAGCAGCTTGGACTGGGGAAATGAAAAACTGTTTTTT. Its translation is CASSLDWGNEKLFF.

The V gene is TRBV29-1, the J gene TRBJ2-7; tentatively, D is TRBD1 or TRBD2 (6 bases each). The CDR3 is 13 amino acids. Trimming took 5 bases from V and 5 from J, leaving 16 bases between them. Germline CDR1 and CDR2: SQVTM and ANQGSEA. The CDR3 DNA is TGCAGCGTTTCAAGGGGGGTTTGGGACGAGCAGTACTTC. It codes for CSVSRGVWDEQYF.

There are many counts of this clonotype. The rearrangement uses TRBV10-3 and TRBJ2-5; either TRBD1 or TRBD2 may fit D (5 bases each). CDR1 and CDR2 from the germline V gene are ENHRY and SYGVKD. Trimming removed 0 bases at V and 0 bases at J, with 14 bases between. The length of the CDR3 is 17 residues. As DNA, the CDR3 is TGTGCCATCAGTGAGTCGAGGGCCTCCAGGGACCAAGAGACCCAGTACTTC. Protein: CAISESRASRDQETQYF.

This clonotype was seen repeatedly, ten times or more. This chain links TRBV15 with TRBJ1-2, with D unclear. Germline CDR1 is LNHNV and CDR2 is YYDKDF (reference sequence). Deletions cut 3 bases from V and 3 bases from J, with 11 bases between. The CDR3 loop spans 14 amino acids. CDR3 coding DNA: TGTGCCACCAGCAGGCGGCAACTCGACTATGGCTACACCTTC. Amino acids: CATSRRQLDYGYTF.

The DNA of the CDR3 is TGTGCCAGCAGCCAACCCCGTGGAGATACGCAGTATTTT. Its translation is CASSQPRGDTQYF. The J gene is TRBJ2-3, the V gene TRBV3-1; no clear D. Germline V CDR1 and CDR2: LGHDT, YNNKEL (reference sequence). Trimming stripped 2 bases from V and 5 bases from J, with 8 bases between. The CDR3 contains 13 residues.

This clonotype was recorded at least ten times. This chain connects TRBV6-5 to TRBJ1-1, with 7 bases aligning to TRBD1. This CDR3 comprises 15 residues. Looked up from germline, CDR1 is MNHEY and CDR2 is SVGAGI. V shed 2 bases and J 5 bases; nucleotides not matched to a gene: 8. CDR3 sequence reads: CASSYREGAVTEAFF. CDR3 DNA: TGTGCCAGCAGTTACCGAGAGGGGGCCGTTACTGAAGCTTTCTTT.